This paragraph covers one T cell receptor (beta chain) sequence. Its cognate antigen is unknown. The junction departs from the called germline gene at one end, perhaps through a read error. A modified ARM-PCR protocol with three rounds of nested PCR amplified TCRbeta. In TCRdb, the multiplex PCR reads were re-called with MiXCR into one record per CDR3 protein. The profile shows about 93,000 distinct CDR3 sequences, about 72% of them singletons. This record comes from a study of tumor and adjacent non-tumor tissue in lung cancer. Study background: Samples averaged about 4.2 million productive TCRbeta reads each. Study-level findings and limits: Tumor repertoires had a smaller top 100 clone share than normal lung. Significantly higher TCR diversity was found in tumor than normal lung.

CDR1 and CDR2 (germline): SGHTA, FQGNSA. The CDR3 is made up of 17 amino acids. RNA was extracted from bulk tissue without any cell sorting. Newly diagnosed lung cancer patients had thoracic surgery in China, August–late 2014, without prior chemotherapy. This receptor was identified in a man aged 60 to 75 with non-small cell lung cancer. The sample comprised lung tumor tissue. The chain uses TRBV7-2 and TRBJ2-1; 8 positions match TRBD2. The CDR3 DNA follows: TGTGCCAGCAGCACCACCTCCCTAACGGGAGGGGGGCATGAGCGGTTCTTC. It is translated as CASSTTSLTGGGHERFF.